This T cell receptor (beta chain) appears in the sequencing data of a study of T cell responses to AZD1222 COVID-19 vaccine. Some clones are missing from TCRdb's copy, which holds only in-frame ones; the method was immunoSEQ multiplex PCR. The data hold around 130,000 clones, with about 86% observed a single time. About this clone: The antigen is undetermined.

This CDR3 has 13 residues. The germline V gene encodes CDR1 LNHDA and CDR2 SQIVND (reference sequence). V lost 5 bases to trimming and J lost 0 bases, with 5 bases between them. Notes on the study in general: There were repertoire samples only from the period after the peak T cell response.

The sequence was obtained from an adult who received the AZD1222 COVID-19 vaccine. The sequencing used peripheral blood, collected 28 days after the second AZD1222 dose. The chain uses TRBV19 and TRBJ1-5; D is ambiguous. The CDR3 sequence is CASSPYSNQPQHF. In DNA, the CDR3 is TGTGCCAGTAGTCCGTATAGCAATCAGCCCCAGCATTTT. Filled out from reference TRBV19 and TRBJ1-5, the complete variable domain reads DGGITQSPKYLFRKEGQNVTLSCEQNLNHDAMYWYRQDPGQGLRLIYYSQIVNDFQKGDIAEGYSVSREKKESFPLTVTSAQKNPTAFYLCASSPYSNQPQHFGDGTRLSIL.